This T cell receptor beta chain came from a study of untreated major depressive disorder. The assay was immunoSEQ multiplex PCR, and TCRdb's table has in-frame clones only and misses some. Here the sample spans approximately 15,000 clones, over 90% being singletons. This clone has just one count. The antigen is not known. Study-wide findings and caveats: Depressed patients' CD4+ T cells carried increased TRBV05-01 (Vbeta 5.1) usage versus control CD4+ T cells.

V lost 5 bases to trimming and J lost 3 bases, with 14 bases between them. This CDR3 is built from 14 residues. CDR1 and CDR2 from the germline V gene are SNHLY and FYNNEI. The receptor was isolated from a man aged 25 to 40 with major depressive disorder. The sequencing input was CD4+ T cells from PBMCs. The chain links TRBV2 to TRBJ2-7; perhaps TRBD2 as D (6 bases). Here the CDR3 DNA reads TGTGCCAGCAGTCCTGTGGGGGGTCTCTACGAGCAGTACTTC. Encoded protein: CASSPVGGLYEQYF.